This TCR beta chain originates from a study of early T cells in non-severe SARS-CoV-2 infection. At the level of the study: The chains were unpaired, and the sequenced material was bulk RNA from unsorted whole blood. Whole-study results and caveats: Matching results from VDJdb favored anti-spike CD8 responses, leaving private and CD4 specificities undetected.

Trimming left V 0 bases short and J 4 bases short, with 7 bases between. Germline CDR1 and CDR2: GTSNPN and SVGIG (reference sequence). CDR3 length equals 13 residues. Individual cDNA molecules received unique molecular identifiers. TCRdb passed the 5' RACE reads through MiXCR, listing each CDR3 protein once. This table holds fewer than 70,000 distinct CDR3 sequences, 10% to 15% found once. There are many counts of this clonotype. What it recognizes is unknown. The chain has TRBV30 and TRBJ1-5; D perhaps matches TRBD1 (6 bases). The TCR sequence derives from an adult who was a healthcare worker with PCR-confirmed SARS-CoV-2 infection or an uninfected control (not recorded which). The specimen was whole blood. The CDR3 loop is CAWSVQGNQPQHF. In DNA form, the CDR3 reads TGTGCCTGGAGTGTACAGGGAAATCAGCCCCAGCATTTT.